The sequence of this TCR beta chain was determined in a study of shared clonotypes between healthy human individuals. The assay was immunoSEQ multiplex PCR, and TCRdb's table has in-frame clones only and misses some. Of roughly 1,800,000 clones in the sample, around 96% are singletons; the top ten hold under 1.5%. CD45RO-negative, CCR7-positively selected cells formed the naive CD8 fraction, excluding terminally differentiated effector memory CD45RA+ cells. Source material: naive CD8+ T cells sorted from blood. The sequence was collected from a man aged 18 to 30 in good health.

The CDR3 loop is CASSFVSGELFF. CDR3 sequence (DNA): TGTGCCAGCAGCTTTGTATCCGGGGAGCTGTTTTTT. V is TRBV11-2 and J is TRBJ2-2; no definite D call. This CDR3 has 12 residues. The germline V gene encodes CDR1 SGHAT and CDR2 FQNNGV. V was pared by 3 bases and J by 6 bases, with 5 bases between.